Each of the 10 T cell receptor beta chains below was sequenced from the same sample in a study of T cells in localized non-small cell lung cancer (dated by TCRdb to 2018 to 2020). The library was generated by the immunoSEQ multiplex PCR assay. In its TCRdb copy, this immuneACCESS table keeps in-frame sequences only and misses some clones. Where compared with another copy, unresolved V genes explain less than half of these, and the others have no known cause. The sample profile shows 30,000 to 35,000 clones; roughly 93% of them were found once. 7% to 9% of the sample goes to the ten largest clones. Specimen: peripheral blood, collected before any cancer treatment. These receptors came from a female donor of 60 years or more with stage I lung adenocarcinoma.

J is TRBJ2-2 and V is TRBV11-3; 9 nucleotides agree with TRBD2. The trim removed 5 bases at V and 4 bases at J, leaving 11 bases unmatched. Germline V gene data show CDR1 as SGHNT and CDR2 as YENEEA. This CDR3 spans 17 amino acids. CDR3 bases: TGTGCCAGCAGCCGCATAAGGCCTAGCGGGGTCACCGGGGAGCTGTTTTTT. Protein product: CASSRIRPSGVTGELFF.

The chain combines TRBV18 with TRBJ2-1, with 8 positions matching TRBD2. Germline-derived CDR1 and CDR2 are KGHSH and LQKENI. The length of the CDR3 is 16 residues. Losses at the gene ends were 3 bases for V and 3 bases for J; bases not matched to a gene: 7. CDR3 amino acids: CASSPRTSTSYNEQFF. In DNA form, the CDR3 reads TGTGCCAGCTCACCGCGGACTAGCACCAGCTACAATGAGCAGTTCTTC.

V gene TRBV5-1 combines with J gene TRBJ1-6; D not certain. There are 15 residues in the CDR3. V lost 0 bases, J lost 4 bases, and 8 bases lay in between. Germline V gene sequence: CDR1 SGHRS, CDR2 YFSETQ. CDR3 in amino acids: CASSLDGDYNSPLHF. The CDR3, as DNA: TGCGCCAGCAGCTTGGACGGAGATTATAATTCACCCCTCCACTTT.

The CDR3 DNA reads as TGTGCCAGCAGAAGCGCCGGGACAGGGCTTTACGAGCAGTACTTC. Its protein product is CASRSAGTGLYEQYF. This chain joins TRBV28 and TRBJ2-7; 9 bases are a match to TRBD1. This CDR3 comprises 15 residues. V was pared by 6 bases and J by 4 bases, with 10 bases of the junction left unmatched. Germline V gene data show CDR1 as MDHEN and CDR2 as SYDVKM. Drawing the rest from reference TRBV28 and TRBJ2-7, the complete variable domain is DVKVTQSSRYLVKRTGEKVFLECVQDMDHENMFWYRQDPGLGLRLIYFSYDVKMKEKGDIPEGYSVSREKKERFSLILESASTNQTSMYLCASRSAGTGLYEQYFGPGTRLTVT.

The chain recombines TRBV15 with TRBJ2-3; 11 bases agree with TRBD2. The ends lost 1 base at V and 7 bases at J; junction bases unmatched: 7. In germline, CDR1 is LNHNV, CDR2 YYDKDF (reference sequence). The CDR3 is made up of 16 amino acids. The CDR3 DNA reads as TGTGCCACCAGCAGAGTTAAACTAGCGGGAGAGCATACGCAGTATTTT. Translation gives CATSRVKLAGEHTQYF.

CDR3 loop: CAISLGSSSGANVLTF. CDR3 nucleotide sequence: TGTGCCATCAGCCTTGGCTCGAGCTCTGGGGCCAACGTCCTGACTTTC. The rearrangement joins TRBV10-3 to TRBJ2-6; D call uncertain. CDR1 and CDR2 (germline): ENHRY, SYGVKD. Trimming shortened V by 6 bases and J by 0 bases, and 12 bases separated the two germline ends. This CDR3 is 16 amino acids long.

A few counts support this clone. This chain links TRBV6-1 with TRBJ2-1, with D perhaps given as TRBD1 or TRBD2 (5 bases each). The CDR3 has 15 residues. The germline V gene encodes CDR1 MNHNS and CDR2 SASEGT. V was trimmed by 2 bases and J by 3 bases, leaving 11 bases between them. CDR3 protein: CASSERGVVYNEQFF. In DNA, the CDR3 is TGTGCCAGCAGTGAAAGAGGGGTAGTCTACAATGAGCAGTTCTTC.

The CDR3 here is CASNLGGVDEQFF. The CDR3 DNA reads TGTGCCAGTAATCTCGGGGGGGTCGATGAGCAGTTCTTC. The J gene is TRBJ2-1, the V gene TRBV19, with 8 bases fitting TRBD2. This CDR3 is 13 amino acids long. Trimming took 7 bases from V and 8 from J; bases not matched to a gene: 7. Germline V CDR1 and CDR2: LNHDA, SQIVND (reference sequence).

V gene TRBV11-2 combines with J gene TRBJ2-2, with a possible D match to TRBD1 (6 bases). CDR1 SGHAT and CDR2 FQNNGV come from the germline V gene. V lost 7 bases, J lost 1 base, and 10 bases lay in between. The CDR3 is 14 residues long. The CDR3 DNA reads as TGTGCCAGCACCGCAGGGGTGAACACCGGGGAGCTGTTTTTT. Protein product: CASTAGVNTGELFF. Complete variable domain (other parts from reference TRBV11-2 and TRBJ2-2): EAGVAQSPRYKIIEKRQSVAFWCNPISGHATLYWYQQILGQGPKLLIQFQNNGVVDDSQLPKDRFSAERLKGVDSTLKIQPAKLEDSAVYLCASTAGVNTGELFFGEGSRLTVL.

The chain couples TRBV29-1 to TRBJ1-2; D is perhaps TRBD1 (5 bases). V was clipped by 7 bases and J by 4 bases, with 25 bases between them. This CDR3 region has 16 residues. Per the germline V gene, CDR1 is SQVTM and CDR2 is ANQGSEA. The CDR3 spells CSARDGTTPGGYGYTF. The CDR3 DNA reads TGCAGCGCCCGGGACGGCACCACCCCCGGGGGCTATGGCTACACCTTC.